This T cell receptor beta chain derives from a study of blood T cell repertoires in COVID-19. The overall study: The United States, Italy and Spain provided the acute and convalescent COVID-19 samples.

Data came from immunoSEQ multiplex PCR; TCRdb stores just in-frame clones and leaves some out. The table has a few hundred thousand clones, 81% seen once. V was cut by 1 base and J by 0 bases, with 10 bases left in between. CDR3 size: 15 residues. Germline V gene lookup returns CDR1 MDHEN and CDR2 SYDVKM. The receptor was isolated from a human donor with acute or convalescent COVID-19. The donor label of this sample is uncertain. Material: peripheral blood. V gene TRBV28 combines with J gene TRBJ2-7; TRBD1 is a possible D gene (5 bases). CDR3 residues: CASSLYQGLSYEQYF. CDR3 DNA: TGTGCCAGCAGTTTATACCAGGGTCTCTCCTACGAGCAGTACTTC.